This T cell receptor beta chain stems from a study of T cell repertoires in cytomegalovirus infection. Study-wide background: HLA-C-restricted CMV epitopes, recently identified, and well-studied HLA-B-restricted ones were used by the study. Study observations and caveats: Using cumulative public TCR beta family frequency, the authors identified those who carried CMV together with the relevant HLA. In two of eight donors, the top clonotype was HLA-C-restricted CMV-specific.

Using its own MiXCR run on the reads, TCRdb lists one record per CDR3 protein. The sample shows 350,000 to 400,000 distinct CDR3 sequences, roughly 34% of them seen only once. With regard to this clonotype: The antigen remains unidentified.

Germline V gene lookup returns CDR1 SGHNT and CDR2 YYREEE (reference sequence). Trimming at V came to 7 bases and at J to 2 bases, leaving 4 bases not matched to a gene. The CDR3 contains 15 residues. V gene TRBV5-4 combines with J gene TRBJ2-1; 12 bases agree with TRBD2. The TCR originated in a human donor in good health (CMV status not recorded). Some clones in this sample may be carry-over from other donors' samples. The specimen comprised cultured PBMCs, sampled from culture after CMV antigen stimulation. The CDR3 protein is CASSRTSGAYNEQFF. CDR3 coding DNA: TGTGCCAGCTCGCGGACTAGCGGGGCCTACAATGAGCAGTTCTTC.